This paragraph reports one T cell receptor beta chain. The sample belongs to a study of blood T cell repertoires in COVID-19. For the study at large: COVID-19 samples collected from the United States, Italy and Spain covered acute and convalescent phases. The analysed material was cDNA or gDNA that came from T cells, B-cell-depleted T cells, or PBMCs.

Trimming took 6 bases from V and 5 from J, leaving 10 bases between them. Germline V gene lookup returns CDR1 MNHNY and CDR2 SVGAGI (reference sequence). CDR3 length equals 12 residues. Method: immunoSEQ multiplex PCR; TCRdb's copy keeps in-frame clones and lacks some. The data show 200,000 to 300,000 clones, about 85% seen once. Specimen: peripheral blood. This receptor was identified in a man aged 55-75 years who had recovered from COVID-19. This chain connects TRBV6-6 to TRBJ1-2, with a possible D match to TRBD1 (6 bases). CDR3 amino acids: CASRRTEYGYTF. CDR3 bases: TGTGCCAGCAGGAGGACAGAATATGGCTACACCTTC.